A single sample is the source of the 30 T cell receptor beta chains below, sequenced in a study of T cells in Graves' hyperthyroidism and ophthalmopathy. RNA transcripts provided the source from which TCR beta CDR3 regions were amplified. In the first-round RT-PCR of the TCR CDR3, the HTBI primer set was used. One entry per CDR3 protein, called by TCRdb with MiXCR from the multiplex PCR reads. The data contain around 350,000 distinct CDR3 sequences, over 15% of them singletons. Sequencing was carried out using blood. These receptors were obtained from a woman aged 18-29 years with Graves' hyperthyroidism.

This clonotype was observed many times. Here the CDR3 reads CASSLQLNTEAFF. The CDR3 DNA is TGTGCCAGCAGCTTACAATTGAACACTGAAGCTTTCTTT. The chain uses TRBV11-2 and TRBJ1-1; D gene uncertain. Trimming left V 2 bases short and J 0 bases short, with 4 bases between. CDR3 length equals 13 residues. Germline CDR1 reads SGHAT; CDR2 reads FQNNGV.

In its sample, this clonotype was seen many times. V gene TRBV12-3 or TRBV12-4 combines with J gene TRBJ1-2; D ambiguous. Trimming removed 3 bases at V and 8 bases at J, with 10 bases between. The CDR3 has 12 residues. The CDR3 sequence: CASSFRQQGYTF. CDR3 in DNA: TGTGCCAGCAGTTTCCGGCAACAGGGCTACACCTTC.

In this sample, this clonotype turned up a few times. The rearrangement joins TRBV3-1 to TRBJ1-6, with D perhaps matching TRBD1 (5 bases). Germline CDR1 and CDR2: LGHDT and YNNKEL (reference sequence). The CDR3 is made up of 14 amino acids. V lost 6 bases and J 9 bases, leaving 15 bases between the germline ends. CDR3 region: CASSPGFIGSPLHF. The CDR3 coding sequence is TGTGCCAGCAGTCCAGGGTTTATAGGTTCACCCCTCCACTTT.

This clonotype showed up many times. The V call is TRBV29-1, the J call TRBJ2-5; D is unclear. The CDR3 totals 15 residues. Germline CDR1 SQVTM, CDR2 ANQGSEA. Trimming removed 4 bases from V and 5 bases from J, with 20 bases in between. CDR3 nucleotide sequence: TGCAGCGTTGCCATTTTGGCCCCGATCGCGGAGACCCAGTACTTC. This sequence encodes CSVAILAPIAETQYF.

This clonotype was picked up many times. The chain joins TRBV7-9 to TRBJ2-6; D remains ambiguous. V lost 5 bases and J lost 4, with 9 bases in between. Germline CDR1 is SEHNR and CDR2 is FQNEAQ (reference sequence). There are 14 residues in the CDR3. The chain's CDR3 is CASSPNSGANVLTF. CDR3 in DNA: TGTGCCAGCAGCCCAAATTCGGGGGCCAACGTCCTGACTTTC. The full variable domain, in which reference TRBV7-9 and TRBJ2-6 provide the parts outside the CDR3, is DTGVSQNPRHKITKRGQNVTFRCDPISEHNRLYWYRQTLGQGPEFLTYFQNEAQLEKSRLLSDRFSAERPKGSFSTLEIQRTEQGDSAMYLCASSPNSGANVLTFGAGSRLTVL.

This clonotype was observed many times. V and J are TRBV2 and TRBJ2-7, with D tentatively TRBD1 (6 bases). Per the germline V gene, CDR1 is SNHLY and CDR2 is FYNNEI. The CDR3 covers 14 residues. V dropped 4 bases and J dropped 4 bases, with 14 bases sitting between them. CDR3 sequence: CASSVPGQIYEQYF. Written as DNA, the CDR3 is TGTGCCAGCAGTGTACCGGGACAAATATACGAGCAGTACTTC.

This clonotype showed up many times. V and J are TRBV12-3 or TRBV12-4 and TRBJ1-5; no firm D call. The germline V and J ends were trimmed by 5 bases and 3 bases, with 11 bases remaining between them. The CDR3 is 14 amino acids. The CDR3 is CASSARVFNQPQHF. Here the CDR3 DNA reads TGTGCCAGCAGTGCCCGGGTTTTCAATCAGCCCCAGCATTTT.

Ten or more counts support this clonotype. This sequence joins TRBV29-1 and TRBJ2-5; D gene unclear. The CDR3 extends over 16 amino acids. In germline, CDR1 is SQVTM, CDR2 ANQGSEA. Trimming stripped 1 base from V and 0 bases from J, with 15 bases between. As DNA, the CDR3 is TGCAGCGTTGAAGGGTGGGGAACTACGTACCAAGAGACCCAGTACTTC. It specifies CSVEGWGTTYQETQYF.

This clonotype was seen many times. The chain joins TRBV20-1 to TRBJ1-1; D unclear. CDR3 size: 13 residues. The germline V gene has CDR1 DFQATT and CDR2 SNEGSKA (reference sequence). V was shortened by 1 base and J by 3 bases, with 9 bases between the two germline ends. The CDR3 DNA follows: TGCAGTGCTAGAGGAGGGTACGACACTGAAGCTTTCTTT. Its translation is CSARGGYDTEAFF.

This clonotype was detected ten times or more. The rearrangement uses TRBV12-3 or TRBV12-4 and TRBJ1-1; D ambiguous. V gave up 7 bases and J gave up 4 bases, with 7 bases separating them. There are 11 residues in the CDR3. The CDR3 coding sequence is TGTGCCAGCACATCTCGCACTGAAGCTTTCTTT. This codes for CASTSRTEAFF.

This sequence joins TRBV4-1 and TRBJ2-7, with D perhaps matching TRBD1 or TRBD2 (5 bases each). V lost 2 bases and J lost 0, with 14 bases in between. The germline V gene has CDR1 MGHRA and CDR2 YSYEKL. The CDR3 is 16 residues long. DNA of the CDR3: TGCGCCAGCAGCCAATCCCCATCGGGGCTCTCCTACGAGCAGTACTTC. Translation: CASSQSPSGLSYEQYF.

The gene calls are TRBV7-2 and TRBJ1-2, with 8 bases lining up with TRBD1. CDR1 and CDR2 from the germline V gene are SGHTA and FQGNSA. This CDR3 spans 15 amino acids. The V and J ends lost 5 bases and 3 bases, in that order; junction bases with no gene match: 8. The CDR3 region is CASSLWTGLDYGYTF. CDR3 DNA sequence: TGTGCCAGCAGCCTCTGGACAGGGCTAGACTATGGCTACACCTTC. Based on the CDR3 plus reference TRBV7-2 and TRBJ1-2, the full variable domain is GAGVSQSPSNKVTEKGKDVELRCDPISGHTALYWYRQSLGQGLEFLIYFQGNSAPDKSGLPSDRFSAERTGGSVSTLTIQRTQQEDSAVYLCASSLWTGLDYGYTFGSGTRLTVV.

Ten or more counts support this clonotype. The V gene is TRBV29-1, the J gene TRBJ1-1; D possibly corresponds to TRBD1 (6 bases). Trimming took 6 bases from V and 6 from J, leaving 17 bases between them. The CDR3 loop spans 13 amino acids. Germline V gene lookup returns CDR1 SQVTM and CDR2 ANQGSEA. CDR3 DNA: TGCAGCGTCAGGGACAAAGGGGTATCTGAAGCTTTCTTT. This sequence encodes CSVRDKGVSEAFF.

This clonotype has a count of ten or more. This chain connects TRBV6-1 to TRBJ2-7; either TRBD1 or TRBD2 may supply D (5 bases each). CDR3 length: 14 residues. Trimming removed 1 base at V and 0 bases at J, with 7 bases between. Germline-derived CDR1 and CDR2 are MNHNS and SASEGT. This CDR3 is CASSEGGGSYEQYF. DNA of the CDR3: TGTGCCAGCAGTGAAGGTGGGGGCTCCTACGAGCAGTACTTC.

V is TRBV6-2 or TRBV6-3 and J is TRBJ1-1; 12 bases are a match to TRBD1. The germline CDR1 and CDR2 sequences are MNHEY and SVGEGT. CDR3 length: 19 residues. V gave up 2 bases and J gave up 0 bases; unmatched junction bases: 10. CDR3 sequence reads: CASSYPRDRGRRMNTEAFF. CDR3 DNA sequence: TGTGCCAGCAGTTACCCCAGGGACAGGGGGCGTCGCATGAACACTGAAGCTTTCTTT.

This clonotype was observed at least ten times. This chain links TRBV2 with TRBJ2-7, with TRBD1 matching over 9 bases. The V segment lost 2 bases and the J segment 5 bases; nucleotides outside the gene matches: 7. This CDR3 region has 15 residues. Germline values: CDR1 SNHLY, CDR2 FYNNEI. The CDR3 spells CASSERGQGIHEQYF. CDR3 in DNA: TGTGCCAGCAGTGAAAGGGGACAGGGTATCCACGAGCAGTACTTC.

This clonotype was seen repeatedly, ten times or more. The chain combines TRBV2 with TRBJ1-2; D remains unclear. The CDR3 runs to 15 residues. CDR1 and CDR2 from the germline V gene are SNHLY and FYNNEI. V lost 2 bases and J 2 bases, leaving 12 bases between the germline ends. The CDR3 DNA reads as TGTGCCAGCAGTGAACACGAAGCACCGAACTATGGCTACACCTTC. Its translation is CASSEHEAPNYGYTF.

The CDR3 DNA reads TGTGCCATCAGTGATCAAGCGGGGGGTGACGAGCAGTACTTC. Its protein is CAISDQAGGDEQYF. The genes are TRBV10-3 and TRBJ2-7; 9 bases line up with TRBD2. The CDR3 is 14 amino acids. CDR1 is ENHRY and CDR2 is SYGVKD in the germline V gene. Trimming removed 3 bases from V and 5 bases from J; junction bases left unmatched: 5.

In its sample, this clonotype was seen many times. V and J are TRBV6-5 and TRBJ2-7; no clear D gene. The CDR3 spans 14 residues. Germline CDR1 MNHEY, CDR2 SVGAGI. Trimming cost V 6 bases and J 0 bases, with 12 bases left between them. CDR3 in DNA: TGTGCCAGCAGCTCCTTTACGCGCTCCTACGAGCAGTACTTC. Translating it yields CASSSFTRSYEQYF.

In its sample, this clonotype was seen a few times. The J gene is TRBJ2-4, the V gene TRBV20-1, with D tentatively TRBD1 (6 bases). CDR3 length: 14 amino acids. Germline CDR1 DFQATT, CDR2 SNEGSKA (reference sequence). V was clipped by 6 bases and J by 5 bases, with 17 bases between them. The CDR3, as DNA: TGCAGTGCAAGTACCGGGACAAAGGAAAACATTCAGTACTTC. Its translation is CSASTGTKENIQYF.

This rearrangement joins TRBV11-2 to TRBJ2-5; TRBD1 matches at 12 bases. Germline trimming cut 5 bases from V and 5 bases from J; bases unmatched to any gene: 9. CDR1 is SGHAT, CDR2 FQNNGV, per germline. This CDR3 contains 16 residues. The CDR3 loop reads CASSGLRDRGRETQYF. The CDR3 nucleotides are TGTGCCAGCAGCGGACTCCGGGACAGGGGGCGGGAGACCCAGTACTTC.

In its sample, this clonotype was seen many times. The gene calls are TRBV20-1 and TRBJ2-3; TRBD2 agrees at 11 bases. The germline gives CDR1 DFQATT, CDR2 SNEGSKA (reference sequence). The CDR3 runs to 14 residues. The V gene end was trimmed by 6 bases and the J gene end by 2 bases; junction bases not matched to a gene: 4. CDR3 loop: CSALAGGITDTQYF. The CDR3 nucleotides are TGCAGTGCCCTAGCGGGGGGCATCACAGATACGCAGTATTTT.

The rearrangement joins TRBV11-1 to TRBJ2-3, with TRBD1 identical over 9 bases. Losses at the gene ends were 4 bases for V and 5 bases for J; bases not matched to a gene: 7. Germline CDR1 and CDR2: SGHAT and FQDESV (reference sequence). CDR3 length equals 15 residues. The CDR3 region is CASSSGTGKGDTQYF. The DNA of the CDR3 is TGTGCCAGCAGCTCCGGGACAGGGAAGGGAGATACGCAGTATTTT.

A few counts support this clonotype. Being one base from a much bigger clone, this may be a read error. This CDR3 fails to terminate in the conserved phenylalanine or tryptophan, so it likely reflects a read error. The chain carries TRBV30 and TRBJ1-2; no clear D. The CDR3 spans 13 residues. V dropped 4 bases and J dropped 4 bases, with 13 bases sitting between them. Looked up from germline, CDR1 is GTSNPN and CDR2 is SVGIG (reference sequence). CDR3 protein: CAWTRYSLYGYTY. The CDR3 region has the DNA TGTGCCTGGACGCGGTACAGTCTCTATGGCTACACCTAC.

This clonotype has more than one count but fewer than ten. The chain is built from TRBV9 and TRBJ2-5; 9 nucleotides agree with TRBD2. After removal of 2 bases from V and 5 bases from J, the junction contained 10 bases not matched to a gene. The CDR3 spans 16 residues. CDR1 and CDR2 from the germline V gene are SGDLS and YYNGEE. The CDR3 nucleotides read TGTGCCAGCAGCGTCGGGGGCGGGAGGGCCGAGGAGACCCAGTACTTC. This encodes CASSVGGGRAEETQYF.

This clonotype occurred many times. This CDR3 is CASSPPFGGDQETQYF. CDR3 nucleotide sequence: TGTGCCAGCAGCCCCCCGTTCGGCGGGGACCAAGAGACCCAGTACTTC. The rearrangement joins TRBV2 to TRBJ2-5, with D tentatively TRBD2 (6 bases). Germline V gene lookup returns CDR1 SNHLY and CDR2 FYNNEI. V lost 6 bases, J lost 0 bases, and 17 bases lay in between. The CDR3 runs to 16 residues. Filled out from reference TRBV2 and TRBJ2-5, the complete variable domain reads EPEVTQTPSHQVTQMGQEVILRCVPISNHLYFYWYRQILGQKVEFLVSFYNNEISEKSEIFDDQFSVERPDGSNFTLKIRSTKLEDSAMYFCASSPPFGGDQETQYFGPGTRLLVL.

There are many counts of this clonotype. The V call is TRBV27, the J call TRBJ1-3; tentatively, D is TRBD1 (5 bases). CDR1 and CDR2 (germline): MNHEY, SMNVEV (reference sequence). Trimming took 6 bases from V and 0 from J, leaving 9 bases between them. This CDR3 has 14 amino acids. CDR3 residues: CASRGRGSGNTIYF. CDR3 bases: TGTGCCAGCAGGGGTAGGGGCTCTGGAAACACCATATATTTT.

This clonotype was observed at least ten times. The chain has TRBV19 and TRBJ1-1; D gene unclear. The V and J ends lost 3 bases and 0 bases respectively, with 8 bases between them. Germline CDR1 reads LNHDA; CDR2 reads SQIVND (reference sequence). The CDR3 spans 14 residues. This CDR3 is CASSMVGVNTEAFF. DNA for the CDR3: TGTGCCAGTAGTATGGTTGGGGTGAACACTGAAGCTTTCTTT. Filled out from reference TRBV19 and TRBJ1-1, the complete variable domain reads DGGITQSPKYLFRKEGQNVTLSCEQNLNHDAMYWYRQDPGQGLRLIYYSQIVNDFQKGDIAEGYSVSREKKESFPLTVTSAQKNPTAFYLCASSMVGVNTEAFFGQGTRLTVV.

This clonotype was counted at least ten times. The rearrangement links TRBV4-1 to TRBJ1-1; D call uncertain. Germline V gene sequence: CDR1 MGHRA, CDR2 YSYEKL. The germline V and J ends were trimmed by 1 base and 3 bases, with 15 bases remaining between them. CDR3 length: 16 residues. Here the CDR3 DNA reads TGCGCCAGCAGCCAAGTGGACCTTGTGGCATACACTGAAGCTTTCTTT. Residues: CASSQVDLVAYTEAFF.

This clonotype was detected many times. The chain combines TRBV7-6 with TRBJ2-7; tentative D call: TRBD1 (6 bases). The germline CDR1 and CDR2 sequences are SGHVS and FNYEAQ. The CDR3 totals 11 residues. Trimming cost V 8 bases and J 5 bases, with 10 bases left between them. The CDR3 sequence is CASGRGHEQYF. CDR3 DNA: TGTGCCAGCGGCAGGGGCCACGAGCAGTACTTC.